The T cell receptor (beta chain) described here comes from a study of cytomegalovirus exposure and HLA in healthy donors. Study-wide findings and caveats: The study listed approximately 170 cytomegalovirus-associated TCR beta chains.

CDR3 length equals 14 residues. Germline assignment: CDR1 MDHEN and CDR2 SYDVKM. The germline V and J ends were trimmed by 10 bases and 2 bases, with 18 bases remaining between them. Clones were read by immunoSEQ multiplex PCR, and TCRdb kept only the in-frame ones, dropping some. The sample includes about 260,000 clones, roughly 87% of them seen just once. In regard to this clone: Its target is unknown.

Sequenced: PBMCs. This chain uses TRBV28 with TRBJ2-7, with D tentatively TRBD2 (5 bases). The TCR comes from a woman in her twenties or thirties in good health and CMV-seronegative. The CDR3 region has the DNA TGTGCCACCCTCGGGCTAGCTGGAACCTACGAGCAGTACTTC. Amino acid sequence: CATLGLAGTYEQYF.